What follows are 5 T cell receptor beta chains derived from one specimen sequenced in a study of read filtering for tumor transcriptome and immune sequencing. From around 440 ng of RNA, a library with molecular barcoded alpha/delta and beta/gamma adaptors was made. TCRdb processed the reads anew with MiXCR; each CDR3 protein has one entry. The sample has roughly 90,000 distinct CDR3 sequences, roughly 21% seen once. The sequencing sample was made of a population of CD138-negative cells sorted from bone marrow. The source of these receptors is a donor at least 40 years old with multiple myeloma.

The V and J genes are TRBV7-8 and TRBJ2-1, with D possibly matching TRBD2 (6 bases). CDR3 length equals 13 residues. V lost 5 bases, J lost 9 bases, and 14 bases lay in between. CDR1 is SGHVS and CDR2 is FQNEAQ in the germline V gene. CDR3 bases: TGTGCCAGCAGCCCCCGGACGGGGGTTGAGCAGTTCTTC. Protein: CASSPRTGVEQFF.

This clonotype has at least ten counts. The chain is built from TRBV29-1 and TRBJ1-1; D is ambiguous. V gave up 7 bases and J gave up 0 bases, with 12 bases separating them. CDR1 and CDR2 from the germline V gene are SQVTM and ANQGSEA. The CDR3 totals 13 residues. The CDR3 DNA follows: TGCAGCGGGACCGTGGCACTGAACACTGAAGCTTTCTTT. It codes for CSGTVALNTEAFF.

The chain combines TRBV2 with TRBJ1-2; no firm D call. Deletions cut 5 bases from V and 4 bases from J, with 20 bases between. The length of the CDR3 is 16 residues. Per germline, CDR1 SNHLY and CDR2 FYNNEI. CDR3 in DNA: TGTGCCAGCAGTTTCAGGTTGTCCGAAGCGGGCTATGGCTACACCTTC. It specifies CASSFRLSEAGYGYTF. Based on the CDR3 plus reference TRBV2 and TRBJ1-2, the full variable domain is EPEVTQTPSHQVTQMGQEVILRCVPISNHLYFYWYRQILGQKVEFLVSFYNNEISEKSEIFDDQFSVERPDGSNFTLKIRSTKLEDSAMYFCASSFRLSEAGYGYTFGSGTRLTVV.

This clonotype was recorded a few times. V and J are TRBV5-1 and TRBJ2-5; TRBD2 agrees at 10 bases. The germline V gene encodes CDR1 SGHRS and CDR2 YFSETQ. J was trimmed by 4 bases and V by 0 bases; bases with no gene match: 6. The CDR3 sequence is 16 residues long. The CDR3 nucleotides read TGCGCCAGCAGCTTGGTAGTGGCTAGCGGGGGAGAGACCCAGTACTTC. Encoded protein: CASSLVVASGGETQYF.

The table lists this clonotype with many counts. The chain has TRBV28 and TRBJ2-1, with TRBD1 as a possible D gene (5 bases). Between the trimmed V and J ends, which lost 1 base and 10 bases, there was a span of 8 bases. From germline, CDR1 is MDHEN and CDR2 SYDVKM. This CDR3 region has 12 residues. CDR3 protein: CASSLFQGEQFF. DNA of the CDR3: TGTGCCAGCAGTTTATTCCAGGGAGAGCAGTTCTTC.